The 13 T cell receptor beta chains listed next were all sequenced from one sample in a study of blood T cell repertoires in COVID-19. The method was immunoSEQ multiplex PCR; TCRdb's version includes in-frame clones alone and lacks a portion of them. The data contain 300,000 to 400,000 clones, approximately 86% of them seen just once; the ten biggest clones take up more than 7.5%. Sequencing used peripheral blood. The receptors were sampled from a man aged 25-40 years with COVID-19, enrolled during active disease.

J is TRBJ1-5 and V is TRBV10-3, with a tentative D call TRBD1 (5 bases). V lost 3 bases to trimming and J lost 3 bases, with 9 bases between them. Germline CDR1 is ENHRY and CDR2 is SYGVKD. The CDR3 is made up of 14 amino acids. For the CDR3, the DNA is TGTGCCATCAGTGAACAACAGGCCAATCAGCCCCAGCATTTT. As protein: CAISEQQANQPQHF.

This rearrangement joins TRBV15 to TRBJ1-1; D is uncertain. Germline loops: CDR1 LNHNV, CDR2 YYDKDF (reference sequence). With 7 bases removed from V and 1 base from J, the gap between germline ends came to 13 bases. This CDR3 is built from 14 residues. CDR3 protein: CATKNGYQNTEAFF. The DNA of the CDR3 is TGTGCCACCAAGAACGGGTACCAGAACACTGAAGCTTTCTTT.

The chain couples TRBV6-1 to TRBJ1-2; D is uncertain. This CDR3 is 15 amino acids long. V dropped 1 base and J dropped 0 bases, with 9 bases sitting between them. Germline assignment: CDR1 MNHNS and CDR2 SASEGT. DNA for the CDR3: TGTGCCAGCAGTGAAGGGGCAGCTTCTAACTATGGCTACACCTTC. It is translated as CASSEGAASNYGYTF.

This clone was observed once. The chain is built from TRBV24-1 and TRBJ2-3, with 7 nucleotides matching TRBD2. V was pared by 4 bases and J by 8 bases, with 8 bases of the junction left unmatched. This CDR3 is built from 14 residues. The V gene's germline CDR1 is KGHDR and CDR2 SFDVKD. The CDR3 sequence: CATSDQRDRPTQYF. The CDR3 DNA follows: TGTGCCACCAGTGACCAGCGGGACCGCCCTACGCAGTATTTT.

The chain joins TRBV27 to TRBJ2-7, with 15 bases fitting TRBD2. The CDR3 totals 20 residues. The germline gives CDR1 MNHEY, CDR2 SMNVEV (reference sequence). The J segment lost 2 bases and the V segment lost 0 bases, leaving 11 bases of the junction unmatched. The CDR3 sequence: CASSLSSGLAGGSFTYEQYF. Here the CDR3 DNA reads TGTGCCAGCAGTTTATCCTCGGGACTAGCGGGAGGATCATTTACCTACGAGCAGTACTTC.

This sequence joins TRBV5-8 and TRBJ1-4; a weak D match, TRBD1 (5 bases). V was trimmed by 4 bases and J by 4 bases, leaving 14 bases between them. The CDR3 is 15 residues long. CDR1 SGHTS and CDR2 YDEGEE come from the germline V gene. In DNA form, the CDR3 reads TGTGCCAGCAGCCCGCTCGGGGGGTATAATGAAAAACTGTTTTTT. This sequence encodes CASSPLGGYNEKLFF.

The J gene is TRBJ2-1, the V gene TRBV6-5; 8 bases line up with TRBD2. With 1 base clipped from V and 2 bases from J, the junction kept 4 bases outside the gene matches. The CDR3 extends over 16 amino acids. Germline CDR1 and CDR2: MNHEY and SVGAGI. The CDR3 nucleotides are TGTGCCAGCAGTTACTTGCAAGCGGGGGCCTACAATGAGCAGTTCTTC. This sequence encodes CASSYLQAGAYNEQFF.

The DNA for the CDR3 is TGTGCCAGCAGACTAGCGGGGGGCAATGAGCAGTTCTTC. The encoded protein is CASRLAGGNEQFF. The chain uses TRBV28 and TRBJ2-1; 12 bases are a match to TRBD2. This CDR3 comprises 13 residues. J lost 6 bases, V lost 6 bases, and 0 bases had no gene match. From germline, CDR1 is MDHEN and CDR2 SYDVKM.

The V and J genes are TRBV25-1 and TRBJ2-7; 9 nucleotides match TRBD1. J lost 5 bases, V lost 5 bases, and 7 bases had no gene match. In germline, CDR1 is MGHDK, CDR2 SYGVNS. This CDR3 comprises 14 residues. The CDR3 loop is CASSTGQGIHEQYF. CDR3 DNA: TGTGCCAGCAGTACCGGACAGGGGATCCACGAGCAGTACTTC.

J is TRBJ1-1 and V is TRBV18; D perhaps matches TRBD1 (5 bases). Germline CDR1 reads KGHSH; CDR2 reads LQKENI. The germline V and J ends were trimmed by 6 bases and 3 bases, with 20 bases remaining between them. CDR3 length equals 16 residues. CDR3 residues: CASSLVGEDIDTEAFF. CDR3 bases: TGTGCCAGCTCCCTGGTAGGGGAAGATATAGACACTGAAGCTTTCTTT.

This chain joins TRBV11-2 and TRBJ2-5; 8 nucleotides agree with TRBD1. There are 14 residues in the CDR3. Germline CDR1 is SGHAT and CDR2 is FQNNGV. V was pared by 5 bases and J by 4 bases, with 6 bases of the junction left unmatched. The CDR3 is CASSAPGGRETQYF. The CDR3 coding sequence is TGTGCCAGCAGCGCTCCAGGGGGCCGAGAGACCCAGTACTTC.

This chain joins TRBV19 and TRBJ2-1; TRBD2 matches 9 bases. The V gene end was trimmed by 0 bases and the J gene end by 9 bases; junction bases not matched to a gene: 12. Germline V gives CDR1 LNHDA, CDR2 SQIVND (reference sequence). CDR3 length equals 17 residues. The CDR3, as DNA: TGTGCCAGTAGTATAGACCACGGACTAGCGACCGACACTGAGCAGTTCTTC. This gives the protein CASSIDHGLATDTEQFF.

The chain has TRBV5-1 and TRBJ2-7; 8 nucleotides line up with TRBD1. V was clipped by 4 bases and J by 4 bases; unmatched bases: 10. CDR3 size: 15 residues. CDR1 is SGHRS, CDR2 YFSETQ, per germline. CDR3 nucleotides: TGCGCCAGCAGCCCCCTCGACAGGGGCGGGTACGAGCAGTACTTC. Its translation is CASSPLDRGGYEQYF.